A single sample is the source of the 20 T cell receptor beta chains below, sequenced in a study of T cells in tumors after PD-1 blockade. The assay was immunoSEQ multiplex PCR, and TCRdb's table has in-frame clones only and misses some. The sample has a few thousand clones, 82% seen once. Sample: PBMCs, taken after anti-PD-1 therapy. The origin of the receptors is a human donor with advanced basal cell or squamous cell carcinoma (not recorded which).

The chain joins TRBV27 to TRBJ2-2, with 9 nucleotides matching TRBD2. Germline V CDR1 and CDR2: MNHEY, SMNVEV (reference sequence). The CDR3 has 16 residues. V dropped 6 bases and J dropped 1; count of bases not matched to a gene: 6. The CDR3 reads CASSLSGGWNTGELFF. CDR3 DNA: TGTGCCAGCAGCCTTAGCGGGGGCTGGAACACCGGGGAGCTGTTTTTT.

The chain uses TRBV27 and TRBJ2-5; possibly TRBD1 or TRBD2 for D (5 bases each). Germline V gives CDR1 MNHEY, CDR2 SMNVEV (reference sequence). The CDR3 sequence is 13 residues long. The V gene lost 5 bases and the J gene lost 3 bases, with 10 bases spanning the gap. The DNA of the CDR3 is TGTGCCAGCAGTCTGGTGGGGGAAGAGACCCAGTACTTC. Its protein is CASSLVGEETQYF.

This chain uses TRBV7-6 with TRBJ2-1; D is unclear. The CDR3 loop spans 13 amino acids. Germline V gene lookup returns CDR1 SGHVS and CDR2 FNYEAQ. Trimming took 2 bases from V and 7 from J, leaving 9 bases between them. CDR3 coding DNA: TGTGCCAGCAGCTTATTGGGAATTAATGAGCAGTTCTTC. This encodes CASSLLGINEQFF.

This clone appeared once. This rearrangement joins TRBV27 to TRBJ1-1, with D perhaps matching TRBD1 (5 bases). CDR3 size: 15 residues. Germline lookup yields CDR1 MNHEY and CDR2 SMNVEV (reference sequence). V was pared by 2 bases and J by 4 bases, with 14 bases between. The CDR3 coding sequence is TGTGCCAGCAGTTTAACCATACGGGGGAGCACTGAAGCTTTCTTT. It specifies CASSLTIRGSTEAFF.

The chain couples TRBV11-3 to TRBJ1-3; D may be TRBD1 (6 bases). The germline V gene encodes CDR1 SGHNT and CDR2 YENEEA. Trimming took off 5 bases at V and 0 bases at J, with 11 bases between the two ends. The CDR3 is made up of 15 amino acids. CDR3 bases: TGTGCCAGCAGCCCAGGACAGTCCTCTGGAAACACCATATATTTT. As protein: CASSPGQSSGNTIYF. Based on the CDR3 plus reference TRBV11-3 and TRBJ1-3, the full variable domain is EAGVVQSPRYKIIEKKQPVAFWCNPISGHNTLYWYLQNLGQGPELLIRYENEEAVDDSQLPKDRFSAERLKGVDSTLKIQPAELGDSAVYLCASSPGQSSGNTIYFGEGSWLTVV.

The CDR3 DNA reads as TGTGCCAGCAGTGAGGTTGGGGGGGGCTACAATGAGCAGTTCTTC. This codes for CASSEVGGGYNEQFF. The gene calls are TRBV6-1 and TRBJ2-1; the match to TRBD2 covers 7 bases. J gave up 3 bases and V 3 bases, and 5 bases lay outside the gene matches. Germline CDR1 is MNHNS and CDR2 is SASEGT. The CDR3 loop spans 15 amino acids.

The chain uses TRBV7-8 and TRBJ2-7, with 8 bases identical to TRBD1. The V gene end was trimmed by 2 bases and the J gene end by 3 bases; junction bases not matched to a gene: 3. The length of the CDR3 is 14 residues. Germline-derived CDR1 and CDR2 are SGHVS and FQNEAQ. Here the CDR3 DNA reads TGTGCCAGCAGCTTACCGGGGACAGGCTACGAGCAGTACTTC. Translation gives CASSLPGTGYEQYF.

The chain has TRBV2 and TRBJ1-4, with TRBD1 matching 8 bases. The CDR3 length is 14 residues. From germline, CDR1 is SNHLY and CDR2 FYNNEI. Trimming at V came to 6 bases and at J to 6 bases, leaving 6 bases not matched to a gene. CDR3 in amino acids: CASREDREDEKLFF. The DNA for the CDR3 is TGTGCCAGCAGGGAGGACAGGGAGGATGAAAAACTGTTTTTT.

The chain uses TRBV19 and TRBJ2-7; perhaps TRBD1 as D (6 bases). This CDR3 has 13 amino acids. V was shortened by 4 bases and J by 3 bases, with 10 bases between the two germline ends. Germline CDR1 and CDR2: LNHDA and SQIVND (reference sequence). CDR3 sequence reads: CASSKGTNYEQYF. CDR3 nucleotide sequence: TGTGCCAGTAGTAAGGGGACAAACTACGAGCAGTACTTC.

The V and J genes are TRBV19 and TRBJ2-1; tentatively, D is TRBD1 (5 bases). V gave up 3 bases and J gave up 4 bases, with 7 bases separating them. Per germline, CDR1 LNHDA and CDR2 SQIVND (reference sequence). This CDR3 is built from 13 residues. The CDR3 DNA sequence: TGTGCCAGTAGTATCGACAGATACAATGAGCAGTTCTTC. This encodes CASSIDRYNEQFF.

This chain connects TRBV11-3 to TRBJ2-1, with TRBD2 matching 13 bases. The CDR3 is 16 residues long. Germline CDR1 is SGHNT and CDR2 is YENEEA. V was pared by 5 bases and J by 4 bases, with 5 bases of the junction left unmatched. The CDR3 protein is CASSRGTSGVYNEQFF. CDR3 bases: TGTGCCAGCAGCCGTGGGACTAGCGGGGTGTACAATGAGCAGTTCTTC.

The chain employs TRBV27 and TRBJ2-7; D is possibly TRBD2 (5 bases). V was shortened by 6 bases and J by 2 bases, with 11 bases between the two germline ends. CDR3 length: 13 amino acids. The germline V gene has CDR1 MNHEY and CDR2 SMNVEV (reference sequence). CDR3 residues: CASRVGSPYEQYF. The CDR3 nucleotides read TGTGCCAGCAGAGTAGGGAGTCCCTACGAGCAGTACTTC.

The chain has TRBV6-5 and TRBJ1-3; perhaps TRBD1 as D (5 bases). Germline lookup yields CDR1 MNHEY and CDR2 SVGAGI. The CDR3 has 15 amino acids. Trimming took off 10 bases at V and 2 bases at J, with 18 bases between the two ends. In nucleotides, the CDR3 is TGTGCCATCCCCGACCAGGGTTGGACTGGAAACACCATATATTTT. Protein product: CAIPDQGWTGNTIYF.

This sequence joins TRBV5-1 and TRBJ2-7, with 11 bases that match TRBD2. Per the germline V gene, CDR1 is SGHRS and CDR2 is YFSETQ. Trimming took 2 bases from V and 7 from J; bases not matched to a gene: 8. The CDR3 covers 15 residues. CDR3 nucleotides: TGCGCCAGCAGCTTTAGCGGGGGGGCGAATATGGAGCAGTACTTC. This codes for CASSFSGGANMEQYF. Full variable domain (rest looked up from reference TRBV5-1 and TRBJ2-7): KAGVTQTPRYLIKTRGQQVTLSCSPISGHRSVSWYQQTPGQGLQFLFEYFSETQRNKGNFPGRFSGRQFSNSRSEMNVSTLELGDSALYLCASSFSGGANMEQYFGPGTRLTVT.

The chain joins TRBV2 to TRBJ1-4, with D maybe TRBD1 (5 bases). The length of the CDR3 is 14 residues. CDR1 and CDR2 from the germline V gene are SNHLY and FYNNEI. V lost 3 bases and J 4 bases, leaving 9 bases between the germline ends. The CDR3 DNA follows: TGTGCCAGCAGTGATTGGGGGAATAATGAAAAACTGTTTTTT. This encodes CASSDWGNNEKLFF.

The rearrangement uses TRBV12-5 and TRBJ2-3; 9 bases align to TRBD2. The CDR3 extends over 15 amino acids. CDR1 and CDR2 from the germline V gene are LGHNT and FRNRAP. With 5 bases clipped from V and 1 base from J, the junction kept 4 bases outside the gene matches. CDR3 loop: CASGGGLAGTDTQYF. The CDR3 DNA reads TGTGCTAGTGGTGGGGGACTAGCAGGCACAGATACGCAGTATTTT. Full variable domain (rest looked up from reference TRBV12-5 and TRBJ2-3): DARVTQTPRHKVTEMGQEVTMRCQPILGHNTVFWYRQTMMQGLELLAYFRNRAPLDDSGMPKDRFSAEMPDATLATLKIQPSEPRDSAVYFCASGGGLAGTDTQYFGPGTRLTVL.

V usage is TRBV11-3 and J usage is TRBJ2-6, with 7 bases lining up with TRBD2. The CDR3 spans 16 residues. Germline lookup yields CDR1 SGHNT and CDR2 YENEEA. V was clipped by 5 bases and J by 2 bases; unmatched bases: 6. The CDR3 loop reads CASSPSRGAGANVLTF. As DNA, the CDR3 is TGTGCCAGCAGCCCAAGCCGGGGGGCTGGGGCCAACGTCCTGACTTTC.

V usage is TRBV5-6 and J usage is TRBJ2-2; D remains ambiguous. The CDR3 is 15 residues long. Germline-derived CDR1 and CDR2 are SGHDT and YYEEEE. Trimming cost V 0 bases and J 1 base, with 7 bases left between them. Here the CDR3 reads CASSLVWGNTGELFF. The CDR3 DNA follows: TGTGCCAGCAGCTTGGTCTGGGGGAACACCGGGGAGCTGTTTTTT.

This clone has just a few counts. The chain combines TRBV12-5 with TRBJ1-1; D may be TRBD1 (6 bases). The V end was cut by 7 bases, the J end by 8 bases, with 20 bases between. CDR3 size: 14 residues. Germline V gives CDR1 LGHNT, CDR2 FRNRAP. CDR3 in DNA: TGTGCTAGTGCCACAGGGAGGACGAGCGAGGAAGCTTTCTTT. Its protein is CASATGRTSEEAFF.

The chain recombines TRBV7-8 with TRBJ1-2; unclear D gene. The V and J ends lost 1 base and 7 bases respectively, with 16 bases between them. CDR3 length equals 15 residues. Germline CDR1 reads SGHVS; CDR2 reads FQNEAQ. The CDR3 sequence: CASSLGVSGRSGYTF. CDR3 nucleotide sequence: TGTGCCAGCAGCTTAGGGGTTTCGGGGAGGAGTGGCTACACCTTC.